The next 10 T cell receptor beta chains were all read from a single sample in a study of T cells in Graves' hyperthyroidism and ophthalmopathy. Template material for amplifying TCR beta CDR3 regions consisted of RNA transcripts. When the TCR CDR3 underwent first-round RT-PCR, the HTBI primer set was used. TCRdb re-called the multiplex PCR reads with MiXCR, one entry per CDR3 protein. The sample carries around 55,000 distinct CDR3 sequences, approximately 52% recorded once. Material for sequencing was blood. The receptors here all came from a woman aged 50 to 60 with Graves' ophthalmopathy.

The CDR3 spells CSARIAGSNTGELFF. The CDR3 DNA follows: TGCAGTGCTAGGATAGCGGGCTCGAACACCGGGGAGCTGTTTTTT. This sequence joins TRBV20-1 and TRBJ2-2; 7 bases line up with TRBD2. The ends lost 3 bases at V and 0 bases at J; junction bases unmatched: 4. Germline lookup yields CDR1 DFQATT and CDR2 SNEGSKA (reference sequence). CDR3 length: 15 residues.

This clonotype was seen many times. CDR3 loop: CASSGRQGQAGELFF. CDR3 nucleotide sequence: TGCGCCAGCAGCGGCAGACAGGGGCAGGCCGGGGAGCTGTTTTTT. This sequence joins TRBV5-1 and TRBJ2-2; 8 nucleotides align to TRBD1. After removal of 4 bases from V and 6 bases from J, the junction contained 8 bases not matched to a gene. Germline V CDR1 and CDR2: SGHRS, YFSETQ. CDR3 size: 15 residues. Variable domain in full (rest from reference TRBV5-1 and TRBJ2-2): KAGVTQTPRYLIKTRGQQVTLSCSPISGHRSVSWYQQTPGQGLQFLFEYFSETQRNKGNFPGRFSGRQFSNSRSEMNVSTLELGDSALYLCASSGRQGQAGELFFGEGSRLTVL.

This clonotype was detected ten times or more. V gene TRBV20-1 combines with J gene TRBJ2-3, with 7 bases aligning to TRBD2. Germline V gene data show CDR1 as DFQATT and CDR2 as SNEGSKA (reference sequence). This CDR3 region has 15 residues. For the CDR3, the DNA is TGCAGCGGGATGAAAAGCGGGAAAGGCACAGATACGCAGTATTTT. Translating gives CSGMKSGKGTDTQYF.

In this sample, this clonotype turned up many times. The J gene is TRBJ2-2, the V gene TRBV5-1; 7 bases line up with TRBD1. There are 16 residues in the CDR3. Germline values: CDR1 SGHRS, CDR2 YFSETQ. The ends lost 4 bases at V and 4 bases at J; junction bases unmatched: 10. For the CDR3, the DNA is TGCGCCAGCAGCCACCTGACAGGGTCTGGCACCGGGGAGCTGTTTTTT. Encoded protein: CASSHLTGSGTGELFF. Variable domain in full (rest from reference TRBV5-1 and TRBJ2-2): KAGVTQTPRYLIKTRGQQVTLSCSPISGHRSVSWYQQTPGQGLQFLFEYFSETQRNKGNFPGRFSGRQFSNSRSEMNVSTLELGDSALYLCASSHLTGSGTGELFFGEGSRLTVL.

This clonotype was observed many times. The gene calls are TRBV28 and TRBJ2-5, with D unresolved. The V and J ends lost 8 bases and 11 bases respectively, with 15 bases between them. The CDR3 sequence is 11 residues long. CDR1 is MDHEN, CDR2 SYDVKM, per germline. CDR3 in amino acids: CASGPLRVQYF. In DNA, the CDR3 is TGTGCCAGCGGCCCCCTTAGGGTTCAGTACTTC.

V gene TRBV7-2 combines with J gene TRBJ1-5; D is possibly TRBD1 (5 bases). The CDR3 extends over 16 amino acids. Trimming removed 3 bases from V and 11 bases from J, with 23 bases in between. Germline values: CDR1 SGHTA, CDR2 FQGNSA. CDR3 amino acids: CASSFYRDGNQETQHF. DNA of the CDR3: TGTGCCAGCAGCTTTTATAGGGACGGCAACCAAGAGACCCAGCATTTT.

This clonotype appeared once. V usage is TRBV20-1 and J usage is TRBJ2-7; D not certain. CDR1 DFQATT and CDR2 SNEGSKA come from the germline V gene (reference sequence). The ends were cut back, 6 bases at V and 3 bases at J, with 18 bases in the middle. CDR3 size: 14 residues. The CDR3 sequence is CSAFPDRTHYEQYF. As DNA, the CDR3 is TGCAGTGCCTTTCCCGATCGGACCCACTACGAGCAGTACTTC.

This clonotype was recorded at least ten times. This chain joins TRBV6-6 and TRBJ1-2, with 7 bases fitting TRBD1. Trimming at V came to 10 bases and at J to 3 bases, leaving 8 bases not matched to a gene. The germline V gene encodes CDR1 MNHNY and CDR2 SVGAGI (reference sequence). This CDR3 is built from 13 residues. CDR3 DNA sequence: TGTGCCATTGGACAGGAACTATACTATGGCTACACCTTC. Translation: CAIGQELYYGYTF.

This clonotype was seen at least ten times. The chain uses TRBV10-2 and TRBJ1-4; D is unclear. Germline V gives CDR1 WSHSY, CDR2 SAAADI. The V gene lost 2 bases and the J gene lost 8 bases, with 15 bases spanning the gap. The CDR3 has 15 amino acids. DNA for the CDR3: TGCGCCAGCAGTGAGAGAGCAGTGGCCTACGAAAAACTGTTTTTT. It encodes CASSERAVAYEKLFF.

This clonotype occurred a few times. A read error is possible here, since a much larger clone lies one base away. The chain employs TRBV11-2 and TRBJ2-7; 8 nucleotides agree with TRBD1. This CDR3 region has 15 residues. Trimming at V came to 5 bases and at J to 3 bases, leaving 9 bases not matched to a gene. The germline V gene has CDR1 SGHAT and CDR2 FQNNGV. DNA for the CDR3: TGTGCCAGCAGCCTCCCGGACAGGGCAGTCTACGAGCAGTACTTC. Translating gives CASSLPDRAVYEQYF.